One and the same sample provided the 13 T cell receptor beta chains below, sequenced in a study of identical twins. TCRdb reanalysed the 5' RACE reads using MiXCR and keeps one entry per CDR3 protein. The table shows some 1,600,000 distinct CDR3 sequences, with around a third occurring only once. The sample comprised cord blood. These receptors were collected from a newborn girl in good health.

This clonotype was seen a few times. This rearrangement joins TRBV4-1 to TRBJ2-1, with D uncertain. Trimming removed 1 base from V and 4 bases from J, with 17 bases in between. Germline V gives CDR1 MGHRA, CDR2 YSYEKL. CDR3 length: 17 residues. CDR3 DNA sequence: TGCGCCAGCAGCCAAGGGAGACTCGAATCAACTTACAATGAGCAGTTCTTC. It is translated as CASSQGRLESTYNEQFF.

The table lists this clonotype with many counts. The chain links TRBV11-2 to TRBJ1-2, with unresolved D. The CDR3 has 14 residues. The V gene's germline CDR1 is SGHAT and CDR2 FQNNGV. V lost 3 bases and J 2 bases, leaving 10 bases between the germline ends. The CDR3 DNA is TGTGCCAGCAGCTTGGCAGGAGTGAACTATGGCTACACCTTC. Its translation is CASSLAGVNYGYTF.

This clonotype was detected only a few times. The chain uses TRBV7-2 and TRBJ2-7, with TRBD2 matching 9 bases. This CDR3 has 15 residues. CDR1 is SGHTA and CDR2 is FQGNSA in the germline V gene. V lost 1 base and J lost 3; bases outside the gene matches: 4. The DNA for the CDR3 is TGTGCCAGCAGCTTAGTCGCGGGAGGGCTCTACGAGCAGTACTTC. This gives the protein CASSLVAGGLYEQYF.

The J gene is TRBJ2-1, the V gene TRBV9, with TRBD1 matching over 7 bases. V was clipped by 7 bases and J by 3 bases; unmatched bases: 13. The CDR3 extends over 16 amino acids. Germline V gene sequence: CDR1 SGDLS, CDR2 YYNGEE. The CDR3 here is CASSLAGTAIYNEQFF. The CDR3 DNA follows: TGTGCCAGCTCTCTAGCCGGGACAGCGATCTACAATGAGCAGTTCTTC.

In nucleotides, the CDR3 is TGTGCCAGCAGTTACTCGATCCGATACGAGAACAACGAGCAGTACTTC. Its translation is CASSYSIRYENNEQYF. The V gene is TRBV6-2 or TRBV6-3, the J gene TRBJ2-7; D ambiguous. Trimming left V 0 bases short and J 5 bases short, with 17 bases between. This CDR3 spans 16 amino acids. Per germline, CDR1 MNHEY and CDR2 SVGEGT.

The rearrangement joins TRBV12-3 or TRBV12-4 to TRBJ2-1; 11 bases match TRBD2. This CDR3 has 16 amino acids. After removal of 3 bases from V and 4 bases from J, the junction contained 5 bases not matched to a gene. The CDR3 DNA reads TGTGCCAGCAGTTTTGCTAGCGGGAGGCTATACAATGAGCAGTTCTTC. The encoded protein is CASSFASGRLYNEQFF.

The sample holds a few counts of this clonotype. The gene calls are TRBV2 and TRBJ2-3, with TRBD2 identical over 8 bases. Germline V gives CDR1 SNHLY, CDR2 FYNNEI. The CDR3 totals 17 residues. The V segment lost 7 bases and the J segment 6 bases; nucleotides outside the gene matches: 18. CDR3 in DNA: TGTGCCAGCACTGGGGGACTAGTGCTGGTTTCGCCCGATACGCAGTATTTT. It is translated as CASTGGLVLVSPDTQYF.

A note on this clonotype: At one boundary the junction diverges from the germline segment, which might be a read error. The V call is TRBV7-8, the J call TRBJ1-6, with D uncertain. This CDR3 has 14 residues. Per germline, CDR1 SGHVS and CDR2 FQNEAQ. CDR3 residues: CASSRALNNSPPHF. The DNA for the CDR3 is TGTGCCAGCAGCCGAGCCTTAAATAATTCACCCCCCCACTTT.

The chain links TRBV10-2 to TRBJ2-7; 9 positions match TRBD1. CDR3 length: 15 residues. Germline CDR1 and CDR2: WSHSY and SAAADI. The V and J ends lost 4 bases and 0 bases, in that order; junction bases with no gene match: 4. CDR3 bases: TGCGCCAGCAGTGTCGGGGACAGGGCCTCCTACGAGCAGTACTTC. Protein: CASSVGDRASYEQYF.

A few counts support this clonotype. The genes are TRBV12-3 or TRBV12-4 and TRBJ2-7; D possibly uses TRBD1 or TRBD2 (5 bases each). The V end lost 6 bases, the J end lost 0 bases, and 15 bases lay between the germline ends. The CDR3 has 15 residues. The DNA for the CDR3 is TGTGCCAGCAGGGGGGTAGGACGCCTCTCCTACGAGCAGTACTTC. This codes for CASRGVGRLSYEQYF.

In this sample, this clonotype turned up a few times. The chain uses TRBV7-2 and TRBJ2-7; D gene uncertain. The V gene lost 3 bases and the J gene lost 4 bases, with 10 bases spanning the gap. Germline V gives CDR1 SGHTA, CDR2 FQGNSA. The CDR3 totals 13 residues. The CDR3 DNA follows: TGTGCCAGCAGCTTTTCAACGGATTACGAGCAGTACTTC. Its protein product is CASSFSTDYEQYF.

Here the CDR3 DNA reads TGCGCCAGCAGCGAGAGACAGACGGAGACCCAGTACTTC. The encoded protein is CASSERQTETQYF. The rearrangement uses TRBV5-1 and TRBJ2-5; TRBD1 is a possible D gene (5 bases). Deletions cut 4 bases from V and 5 bases from J, with 12 bases between. CDR1 and CDR2 from the germline V gene are SGHRS and YFSETQ. The CDR3 consists of 13 residues.

The sample holds one count of this clonotype. The chain is built from TRBV15 and TRBJ2-1; D uncertain. V was cut by 0 bases and J by 3 bases, with 12 bases left in between. CDR1 is LNHNV and CDR2 is YYDKDF in the germline V gene (reference sequence). The length of the CDR3 is 16 residues. CDR3 amino acids: CATSRDPKSGYNEQFF. The CDR3 DNA sequence: TGTGCCACCAGCAGAGATCCTAAGTCGGGCTACAATGAGCAGTTCTTC. The variable domain in full, with the rest retrieved from reference TRBV15 and TRBJ2-1, is DAMVIQNPRYQVTQFGKPVTLSCSQTLNHNVMYWYQQKSSQAPKLLFHYYDKDFNNEADTPDNFQSRRPNTSFCFLDIRSPGLGDTAMYLCATSRDPKSGYNEQFFGPGTRLTVL.